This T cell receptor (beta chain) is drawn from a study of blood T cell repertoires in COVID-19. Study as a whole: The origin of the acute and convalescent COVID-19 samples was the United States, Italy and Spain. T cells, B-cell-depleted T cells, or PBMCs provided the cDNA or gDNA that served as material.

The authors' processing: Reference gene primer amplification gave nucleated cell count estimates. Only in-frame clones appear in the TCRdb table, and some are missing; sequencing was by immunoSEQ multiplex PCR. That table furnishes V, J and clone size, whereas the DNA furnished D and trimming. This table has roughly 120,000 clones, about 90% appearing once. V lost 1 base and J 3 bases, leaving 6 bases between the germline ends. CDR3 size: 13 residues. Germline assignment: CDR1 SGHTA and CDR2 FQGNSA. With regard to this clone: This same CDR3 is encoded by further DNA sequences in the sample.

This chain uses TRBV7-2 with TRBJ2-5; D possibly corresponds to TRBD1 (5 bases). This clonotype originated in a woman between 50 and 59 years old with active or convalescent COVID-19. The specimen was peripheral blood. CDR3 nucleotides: TGTGCCAGCAGCTTAGTCAGGGAAGAGACCCAGTACTTC. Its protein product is CASSLVREETQYF.